This TCR beta chain was sequenced in a study of blood T cell repertoires in COVID-19. Researchers sorted participants into cohorts using their self-reported clinical history. The CDR3 extends over 15 amino acids. Only in-frame clones appear in the TCRdb table, and some are missing; sequencing was by immunoSEQ multiplex PCR. The table has around 160,000 clones, approximately 88% seen once. The chain employs TRBV12-2 and TRBJ2-7; the table's TRBD2 call for D was not verified on the DNA. TRBV12-2 has pseudogene status. The clonotype originates from a woman in her sixties or seventies who had recovered from COVID-19. What was sequenced was PBMCs or T cells enriched from blood (not recorded which). The CDR3 sequence is CTSRLVIYPRYEQYF. The CDR3 bases are TGTACAAGTCGCTTAGTCATCTATCCTCGTTACGAGCAGTACTTC.